This T cell receptor beta chain derives from a study of CD8 T cells in ankylosing spondylitis. Broader study findings: Blood of patients with ankylosing spondylitis appeared to be characterized by a TCR beta motif of about 8 highly homologous variants.

Each CDR3 protein is one row after TCRdb ran MiXCR on the 5' RACE reads. Of approximately 540,000 distinct CDR3 sequences listed, about 13% are singletons. CDR3 length: 15 amino acids. The trim removed 1 base at V and 7 bases at J, leaving 9 bases unmatched. This clonotype showed up just a few times. Its target is unknown. Sample: blood, either unsorted or a sorted T cell fraction (not recorded which). This clonotype originated in a male donor with ankylosing spondylitis. The genes are TRBV12-3 or TRBV12-4 and TRBJ2-7; 8 positions agree with TRBD2. The CDR3 DNA reads as TGTGCCAGCAGTTTAGAAGGGGGACTAGGTCGAGAGCAGTACTTC. It encodes CASSLEGGLGREQYF.